This record covers a single T cell receptor beta chain. The data were taken from a study of preoperative IRX-2 immunotherapy in early breast cancer. Sample treatment: preoperative locoregional IRX-2 cytokine immunotherapy. Samples came from a phase Ib trial of preoperative locoregional IRX-2 cytokine immunotherapy. CDR3 length: 11 residues. V was clipped by 10 bases and J by 6 bases, with 12 bases between them. Some clones are missing from TCRdb's copy, which holds only in-frame ones; the method was immunoSEQ multiplex PCR. This sample yields tens of thousands of clones, of which approximately 80% are seen a single time; 1% to 1.5% belongs to the top ten.

The TCR was taken from a human donor with breast cancer. V is TRBV6-7 and J is TRBJ1-2; possible D gene TRBD1, 5 bases. TRBV6-7 is an open reading frame, and its role is uncertain. The sequencing used lymph node tissue, collected after IRX-2 immunotherapy. CDR3 residues: CATRVGDGYTF. CDR3 in DNA: TGTGCCACCCGAGTGGGGGATGGCTACACCTTC.